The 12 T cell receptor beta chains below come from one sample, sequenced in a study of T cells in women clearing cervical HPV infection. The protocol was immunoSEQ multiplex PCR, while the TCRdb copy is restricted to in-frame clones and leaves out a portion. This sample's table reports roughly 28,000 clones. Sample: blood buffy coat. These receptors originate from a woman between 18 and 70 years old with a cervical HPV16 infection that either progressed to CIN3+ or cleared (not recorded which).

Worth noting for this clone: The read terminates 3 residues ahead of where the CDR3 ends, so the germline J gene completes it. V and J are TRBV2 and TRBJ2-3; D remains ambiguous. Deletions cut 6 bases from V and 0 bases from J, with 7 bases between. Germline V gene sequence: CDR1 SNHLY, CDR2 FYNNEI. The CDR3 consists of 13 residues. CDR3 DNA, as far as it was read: TGTGCCAGCAGGTGGCGGAGCACAGATACG. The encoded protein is CASRWRSTDT. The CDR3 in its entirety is CASRWRSTDTQYF.

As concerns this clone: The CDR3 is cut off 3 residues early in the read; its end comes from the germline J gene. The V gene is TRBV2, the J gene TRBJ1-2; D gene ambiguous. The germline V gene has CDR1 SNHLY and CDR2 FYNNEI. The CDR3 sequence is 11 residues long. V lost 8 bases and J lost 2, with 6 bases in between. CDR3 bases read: TGTGCCAGCCAGGAAAACTATGGC. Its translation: CASQENYG. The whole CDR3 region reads CASQENYGYTF.

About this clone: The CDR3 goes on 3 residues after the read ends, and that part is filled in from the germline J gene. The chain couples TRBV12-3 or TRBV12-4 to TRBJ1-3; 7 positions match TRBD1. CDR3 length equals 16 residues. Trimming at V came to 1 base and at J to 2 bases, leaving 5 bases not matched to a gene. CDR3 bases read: TGTGCCAGCAGTTTAGGGCCCGGGACAGCTGGAAACACC. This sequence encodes CASSLGPGTAGNT. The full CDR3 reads CASSLGPGTAGNTIYF.

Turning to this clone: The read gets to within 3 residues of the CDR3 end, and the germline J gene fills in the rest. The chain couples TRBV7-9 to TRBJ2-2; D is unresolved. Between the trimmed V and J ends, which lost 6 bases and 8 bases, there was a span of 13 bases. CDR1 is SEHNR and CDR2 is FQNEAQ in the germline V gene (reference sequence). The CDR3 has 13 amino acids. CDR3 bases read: TGTGCCAGCAGTCCGCGTCCCGCTGGGGAG. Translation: CASSPRPAGE. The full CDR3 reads CASSPRPAGELFF.

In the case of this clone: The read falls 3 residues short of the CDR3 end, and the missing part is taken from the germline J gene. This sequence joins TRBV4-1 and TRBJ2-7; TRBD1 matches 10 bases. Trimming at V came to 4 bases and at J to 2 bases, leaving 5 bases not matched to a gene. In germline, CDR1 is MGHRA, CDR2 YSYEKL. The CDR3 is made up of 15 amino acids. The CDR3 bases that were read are TGCGCCAGCAGCCCTTTCGGGACAGGGGCCTACGAG. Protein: CASSPFGTGAYE. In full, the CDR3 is CASSPFGTGAYEQYF.

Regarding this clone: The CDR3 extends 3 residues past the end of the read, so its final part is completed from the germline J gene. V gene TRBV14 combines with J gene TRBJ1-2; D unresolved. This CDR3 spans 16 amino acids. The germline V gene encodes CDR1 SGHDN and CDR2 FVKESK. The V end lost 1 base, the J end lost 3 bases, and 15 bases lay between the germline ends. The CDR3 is CASSQGRGRVHYGYTF. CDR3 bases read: TGTGCCAGCAGCCAAGGACGCGGGAGAGTCCACTATGGC.

The CDR3 loop reads CASSLLRSEQFF. The sequenced part of the CDR3 DNA is TGTGCCAGCAGCTTGTTGAGGTCTGAG. The rearrangement joins TRBV5-6 to TRBJ2-1; D unresolved. The CDR3 end falls 3 residues outside the read, so it is completed with the germline J gene. Germline lookup yields CDR1 SGHDT and CDR2 YYEEEE. V gave up 1 base and J gave up 9 bases, with 8 bases separating them. CDR3 length: 12 residues.

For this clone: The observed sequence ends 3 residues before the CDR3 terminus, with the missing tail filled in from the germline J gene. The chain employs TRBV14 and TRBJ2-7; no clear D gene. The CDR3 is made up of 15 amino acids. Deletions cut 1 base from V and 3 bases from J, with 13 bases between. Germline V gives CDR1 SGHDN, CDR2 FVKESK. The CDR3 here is CASSQGKGQNYEQYF. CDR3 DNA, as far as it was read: TGTGCCAGCAGCCAAGGGAAAGGGCAAAACTACGAG.

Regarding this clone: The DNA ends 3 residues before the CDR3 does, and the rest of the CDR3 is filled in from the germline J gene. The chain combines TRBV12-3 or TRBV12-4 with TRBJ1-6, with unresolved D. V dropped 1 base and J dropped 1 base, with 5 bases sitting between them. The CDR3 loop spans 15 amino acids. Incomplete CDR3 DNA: TGTGCCAGCAGTTTAGGGACTTCCTATAATTCACCC. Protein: CASSLGTSYNSP. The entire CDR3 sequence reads CASSLGTSYNSPLHF.

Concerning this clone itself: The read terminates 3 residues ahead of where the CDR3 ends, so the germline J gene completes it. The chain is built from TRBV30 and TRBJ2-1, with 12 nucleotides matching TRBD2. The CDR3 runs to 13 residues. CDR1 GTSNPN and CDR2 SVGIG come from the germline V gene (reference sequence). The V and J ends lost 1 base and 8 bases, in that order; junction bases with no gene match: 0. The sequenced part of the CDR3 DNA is TGTGCCTGGAGTGGGACTAGCGGGGATGAG. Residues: CAWSGTSGDE. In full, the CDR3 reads CAWSGTSGDEQFF.

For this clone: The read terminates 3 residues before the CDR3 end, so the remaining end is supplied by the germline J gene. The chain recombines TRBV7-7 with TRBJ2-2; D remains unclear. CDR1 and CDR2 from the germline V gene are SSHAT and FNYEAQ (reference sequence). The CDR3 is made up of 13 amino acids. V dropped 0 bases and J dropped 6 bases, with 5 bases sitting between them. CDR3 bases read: TGTGCCAGCAGCTTAGCCCCCTCCGGGGAG. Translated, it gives CASSLAPSGE. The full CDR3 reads CASSLAPSGELFF.

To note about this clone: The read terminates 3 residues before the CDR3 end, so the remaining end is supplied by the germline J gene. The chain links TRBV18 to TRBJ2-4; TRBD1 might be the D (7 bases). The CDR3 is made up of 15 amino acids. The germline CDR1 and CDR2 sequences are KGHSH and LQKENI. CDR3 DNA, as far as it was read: TGTGCCAGCTCACCAGAGACAGGGAAGGACTATGGT. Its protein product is CASSPETGKDYG. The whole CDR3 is CASSPETGKDYGQYF.